Listed below are T cell receptor beta chains from one sample, sequenced in a study of cytomegalovirus exposure and HLA in healthy donors. Repertoires were generated with immunoSEQ multiplex PCR, while TCRdb's copy carries only in-frame clones and drops some. The sample carries more than 250,000 clones, 85% to 90% recorded once. Sequenced input: PBMCs. The receptor set was obtained from a woman younger than 30 in good health and CMV-seronegative. The CDR3 runs from the conserved cysteine through the conserved F or W. A D gene is named only where the DNA matches it firmly. Clone size is not always given. Where it is, it says once, few, many or a class for expanded clones.

CDR3 protein,CDR3 DNA,D gene,J gene,clone size,V gene
CASSASGDSDTQYF,TGTGCCAGCAGTGCTAGCGGGGATTCAGATACGCAGTATTTT,TRBD2,TRBJ2-3,few,TRBV6-4
CASSEDRVNQPQHF,TGTGCCAGCAGTGAGGACAGGGTGAATCAGCCCCAGCATTTT,TRBD1,TRBJ1-5,-,TRBV2
CASNTRGNQPQHF,TGTGCCAGCAACACGAGAGGTAATCAGCCCCAGCATTTT,-,TRBJ1-5,-,TRBV6-1
CASSEVPQGLSSYNSPLHF,TGTGCCAGCAGTGAGGTACCGCAGGGATTGAGCTCCTATAATTCACCCCTCCACTTT,-,TRBJ1-6,-,TRBV6-1
CASSSTRTATYSPLHF,TGTGCCAGCAGCTCTACCCGGACAGCAACATATTCCCCCCTCCACTTT,-,TRBJ1-6,-,TRBV11-2
CASSPTSGGADTQYF,TGTGCCAGCAGCCCGACTAGCGGGGGGGCAGATACGCAGTATTTT,TRBD2,TRBJ2-3,few,TRBV4-1
CASSSRYPQETQYF,TGTGCCAGTAGTTCCAGGTACCCCCAAGAGACCCAGTACTTC,-,TRBJ2-5,-,TRBV19
CASGDRGYTEAFF,TGTGCCAGCGGGGACAGAGGCTACACTGAAGCTTTCTTT,TRBD1,TRBJ1-1,-,TRBV6-1
CASSELANSPLHF,TGTGCCAGTAGTGAACTAGCGAATTCACCCCTCCACTTT,-,TRBJ1-6,-,TRBV19
CATSRRSGAGTDTQYF,TGTGCCACCAGCAGGAGGAGTGGGGCAGGCACAGATACGCAGTATTTT,-,TRBJ2-3,-,TRBV15
CASTEGGRGAAETQYF,TGTGCCAGCACCGAAGGCGGGAGGGGCGCCGCGGAGACCCAGTACTTC,TRBD2,TRBJ2-5,-,TRBV2
CASSKGQVGEKLFF,TGTGCCAGCAGCAAAGGACAGGTTGGAGAAAAACTGTTTTTT,-,TRBJ1-4,-,TRBV21-1
CASSPGGHISLDTQYF,TGTGCCAGCAGTCCGGGGGGACATATTTCTTTAGATACGCAGTATTTT,-,TRBJ2-3,once,TRBV7-6
CAISESFPGTNTEAFF,TGTGCCATCAGTGAGTCGTTCCCAGGGACTAACACTGAAGCTTTCTTT,-,TRBJ1-1,-,TRBV10-3
CASSQPIAGPMGAQYF,TGTGCCAGCAGTCAACCTATAGCGGGGCCGATGGGGGCCCAGTACTTC,TRBD2,TRBJ2-5,-,TRBV28
CASSLPVGASVATEAFF,TGTGCCAGCAGCCTTCCGGTGGGGGCGTCTGTTGCCACTGAAGCTTTCTTT,-,TRBJ1-1,once,TRBV7-9
CASSLNRDTDTQYF,TGTGCCAGCAGCTTAAACAGGGACACAGATACGCAGTATTTT,-,TRBJ2-3,-,TRBV13
CASSFRENQPQHF,TGTGCCAGCAGTTTCCGAGAGAATCAGCCCCAGCATTTT,-,TRBJ1-5,-,TRBV27
CASSETGGSGTQYF,TGTGCCAGCAGCGAGACAGGGGGCTCGGGGACCCAGTACTTC,TRBD1,TRBJ2-5,-,TRBV5-4
CASSLGGGGGETQYF,TGTGCCAGCAGCTTAGGAGGGGGCGGAGGGGAGACCCAGTACTTC,-,TRBJ2-5,-,TRBV7-6
CASSSTLRGVEQYF,TGTGCCAGCAGCTCGACATTGCGCGGGGTCGAGCAGTACTTC,-,TRBJ2-7,-,TRBV13
CAIPDRVHYNEQFF,TGTGCCATCCCCGACCGGGTGCACTACAATGAGCAGTTCTTC,-,TRBJ2-1,-,TRBV4-2
CAISECQGCEQYF,TGTGCCATCAGTGAGTGTCAGGGCTGCGAGCAGTACTTC,-,TRBJ2-7,-,TRBV10-3
CASSLPDRGPPYNEQFF,TGTGCCAGCAGCCTCCCGGACAGGGGGCCGCCCTACAATGAGCAGTTCTTC,TRBD1,TRBJ2-1,-,TRBV5-6
CASSQEISRDEQFF,TGCGCCAGCAGCCAAGAAATCAGTCGGGATGAGCAGTTCTTC,-,TRBJ2-1,-,TRBV4-1
CASSGGSRGEAFF,TGTGCCAGCAGCGGTGGGTCCCGGGGTGAAGCTTTCTTT,-,TRBJ1-1,-,TRBV7-8
CASSFGVQPQHF,TGTGCCAGCAGCTTCGGGGTTCAGCCCCAGCATTTT,-,TRBJ1-5,-,TRBV5-6
CASWGHLHF,TGTGCCAGCTGGGGACACCTCCACTTT,-,TRBJ1-6,-,TRBV6-6
CALLPPRTGNEQFF,TGTGCCCTCCTTCCCCCCCGGACAGGGAATGAGCAGTTCTTC,TRBD1,TRBJ2-1,-,TRBV2
CASSQSGVGRLGANVLTF,TGCGCCAGCAGTCAATCGGGTGTGGGGAGGCTCGGGGCCAACGTCCTGACTTTC,-,TRBJ2-6,-,TRBV23-1
CASSGLDGGQYF,TGTGCCAGCAGTGGACTGGACGGAGGGCAGTACTTC,-,TRBJ2-7,-,TRBV2
CASSLGGGRTDTQYF,TGTGCCAGCAGCTTGGGGGGGGGCCGCACAGATACGCAGTATTTT,-,TRBJ2-3,-,TRBV5-4
CACGTIGSYNSPLHF,TGTGCCTGTGGGACTATAGGCTCCTATAATTCACCCCTCCACTTT,-,TRBJ1-6,-,TRBV30
CASSLSFSGGVYNEQFF,TGTGCCAGCAGTTTGTCCTTTAGCGGGGGGGTCTACAATGAGCAGTTCTTC,TRBD2,TRBJ2-1,-,TRBV27
CASSLYLQGGRTEAFF,TGTGCCAGCAGCTTATATTTACAAGGGGGCAGGACTGAAGCTTTCTTT,TRBD1,TRBJ1-1,-,TRBV5-5
CASSPRFGPTWNTEAFF,TGTGCCAGCAGCCCCAGATTTGGGCCTACCTGGAACACTGAAGCTTTCTTT,-,TRBJ1-1,-,TRBV5-6
CASRSTRDRDTEAFF,TGTGCCAGCAGATCAACTAGAGACAGGGACACTGAAGCTTTCTTT,TRBD1,TRBJ1-1,-,TRBV2
CASRIGGGGAYEQYF,TGTGCCAGCAGGATCGGCGGCGGGGGGGCCTACGAGCAGTACTTC,TRBD2,TRBJ2-7,-,TRBV5-6
CASSQVGQTSLYNEQFF,TGCGCCAGCAGCCAAGTAGGCCAGACTAGCCTATACAATGAGCAGTTCTTC,TRBD2,TRBJ2-1,-,TRBV4-1
CASSARTGGMNTEAFF,TGCGCCAGCAGTGCCAGGACAGGGGGCATGAACACTGAAGCTTTCTTT,TRBD1,TRBJ1-1,once,TRBV10-2
CATSRAGNYGYTF,TGTGCCACCAGCCGTGCGGGTAACTATGGCTACACCTTC,-,TRBJ1-2,-,TRBV15
CASSLPTGFDEQFF,TGTGCCAGCAGTTTACCAACAGGGTTCGATGAGCAGTTCTTC,-,TRBJ2-1,-,TRBV28
CASLQPYEQYF,TGTGCCAGCTTACAGCCCTACGAGCAGTACTTC,-,TRBJ2-7,few,TRBV6-1
CASSKSPRTGSTDTQYF,TGTGCCAGCAGCAAATCCCCAAGGACAGGGAGCACAGATACGCAGTATTTT,-,TRBJ2-3,-,TRBV21-1
CASSTGSIRSYEQYF,TGTGCCAGCAGTACGGGAAGTATTCGTTCCTACGAGCAGTACTTC,-,TRBJ2-7,-,TRBV2
CSVHGLAGVSSYNEQFF,TGCAGCGTTCATGGACTAGCGGGGGTTAGCTCCTACAATGAGCAGTTCTTC,TRBD2,TRBJ2-1,-,TRBV29-1
CASSYRGDGYTF,TGTGCCAGCAGTTATAGGGGTGATGGCTACACCTTC,-,TRBJ1-2,-,TRBV6-5
CASSMAVNQPQHF,TGTGCCAGTAGTATGGCGGTTAATCAGCCCCAGCATTTT,-,TRBJ1-5,-,TRBV19
CASSPGLAGDTDTQYF,TGTGCCAGCAGCCCCGGACTAGCGGGGGACACAGATACGCAGTATTTT,TRBD2,TRBJ2-3,-,TRBV13
CASSGTNTEAFF,TGCGCCAGCAGTGGGACTAACACTGAAGCTTTCTTT,-,TRBJ1-1,-,TRBV10-2
CASSQGTALNTEAFF,TGCGCCAGCAGCCAAGGGACAGCCTTGAACACTGAAGCTTTCTTT,-,TRBJ1-1,-,TRBV4-1
CASTKGQNTDTQYF,TGTGCCAGTACCAAGGGACAGAACACAGATACGCAGTATTTT,TRBD1,TRBJ2-3,-,TRBV19
CASSTNGQVNTGELFF,TGCGCCAGCAGCACCAACGGACAGGTGAACACCGGGGAGCTGTTTTTT,TRBD1,TRBJ2-2,-,TRBV5-1
CAIKPGLGTDTQYF,TGTGCCATCAAGCCGGGACTAGGCACAGATACGCAGTATTTT,TRBD2,TRBJ2-3,-,TRBV10-3
CASSRGGDGNQPQHF,TGTGCCAGCAGCCGGGGAGGGGACGGCAATCAGCCCCAGCATTTT,-,TRBJ1-5,-,TRBV6-5
CASSTPDRGLGETQYF,TGCGCCAGCAGCACACCGGACAGGGGGCTTGGAGAGACCCAGTACTTC,TRBD1,TRBJ2-5,-,TRBV5-1
CASSQERVLGGPYEQYF,TGCGCCAGCAGCCAAGAAAGGGTCTTGGGGGGACCCTACGAGCAGTACTTC,-,TRBJ2-7,-,TRBV4-1
CAWSVRGQQPQHF,TGTGCCTGGAGTGTAAGGGGCCAACAGCCCCAGCATTTT,-,TRBJ1-5,once,TRBV30
CASSERARGSYNSPLHF,TGTGCCAGCAGTGAAAGGGCGCGGGGTTCCTATAATTCACCCCTCCACTTT,-,TRBJ1-6,once,TRBV2